This entry lists 23 T cell receptor beta chains sequenced from one sample in a study of blood T cells in healthy people across ages. With a J-beta primer mix and a sample-barcoded 5' primer, a second PCR ran 7 to 11 cycles. Using its own MiXCR run on the 5' RACE reads, TCRdb lists one record per CDR3 protein. The sample consists of about 1.6 million distinct CDR3 sequences, about 31% of them appearing once. The sequenced sample consisted of blood. These receptors all come from a woman under 40 in good health.

This clonotype was seen a handful of times. The chain couples TRBV10-3 to TRBJ1-2; D is perhaps TRBD1 (6 bases). CDR1 is ENHRY, CDR2 SYGVKD, per germline. Trimming left V 0 bases short and J 4 bases short, with 12 bases between. The CDR3 has 15 amino acids. The CDR3 loop is CAISESGGGGYGYTF. CDR3 bases: TGTGCCATCAGTGAGTCAGGGGGAGGGGGCTATGGCTACACCTTC.

V gene TRBV27 combines with J gene TRBJ2-3, with D hard to call. Between the trimmed V and J ends, which lost 6 bases and 1 base, there was a span of 17 bases. CDR1 is MNHEY and CDR2 is SMNVEV in the germline V gene (reference sequence). The CDR3 extends over 16 amino acids. The CDR3 spells CASSLRKGPRTDTQYF. CDR3 DNA sequence: TGTGCCAGCAGCCTAAGGAAAGGACCCCGCACAGATACGCAGTATTTT.

The CDR3 spells CSARKATDRGAQYF. In DNA form, the CDR3 reads TGCAGTGCTAGAAAGGCGACAGACCGCGGGGCCCAGTACTTC. The chain recombines TRBV20-1 with TRBJ2-5; tentatively, D is TRBD2 (6 bases). The CDR3 is 14 amino acids. From germline, CDR1 is DFQATT and CDR2 SNEGSKA (reference sequence). Trimming took 2 bases from V and 9 from J, leaving 19 bases between them.

The sample holds a few counts of this clonotype. This rearrangement joins TRBV5-1 to TRBJ2-3; D is perhaps TRBD1 (7 bases). The CDR3 covers 17 residues. CDR1 and CDR2 from the germline V gene are SGHRS and YFSETQ. V lost 3 bases and J 5 bases, leaving 22 bases between the germline ends. CDR3 protein: CASSSARGRGREDTQYF. In DNA, the CDR3 is TGCGCCAGCAGCTCCGCGCGGGGAAGGGGGCGCGAAGATACGCAGTATTTT.

The chain uses TRBV4-1 and TRBJ1-6; no clear D. Trimming removed 0 bases at V and 9 bases at J, with 9 bases between. CDR1 and CDR2 from the germline V gene are MGHRA and YSYEKL. The CDR3 has 14 amino acids. CDR3 bases: TGCGCCAGCAGCCAAGACGATGGCGTTTCACCCCTCCACTTT. Translated: CASSQDDGVSPLHF.

The J gene is TRBJ2-7, the V gene TRBV12-3 or TRBV12-4; 9 nucleotides line up with TRBD2. V shed 1 base, J shed 7 bases, and the junction held 11 bases outside the gene matches. CDR3 length: 16 residues. The CDR3 DNA reads as TGTGCCAGCAGTTTAGGAGGGACTAGCCTGGCGTCTGAGCAGTACTTC. Translated, it gives CASSLGGTSLASEQYF.

This clonotype has more than one count but fewer than ten. The rearrangement links TRBV20-1 to TRBJ2-6, with TRBD1 identical over 8 bases. Germline loops: CDR1 DFQATT, CDR2 SNEGSKA (reference sequence). The CDR3 is 15 amino acids. Trimming cost V 3 bases and J 0 bases; bases outside gene matches: 1. This chain's CDR3 is CSARGTGSGANVLTF. As DNA, the CDR3 is TGCAGTGCTAGGGGGACAGGCTCTGGGGCCAACGTCCTGACTTTC.

This clonotype occurred a few times. The chain combines TRBV29-1 with TRBJ2-7, with D perhaps assigned TRBD1 or TRBD2 (6 bases each). Trimming left V 7 bases short and J 7 bases short, with 23 bases between. CDR3 length equals 14 residues. The germline V gene encodes CDR1 SQVTM and CDR2 ANQGSEA. The CDR3 here is CSAGADTGAGEQYF. The CDR3 DNA reads TGCAGCGCTGGGGCGGATACGGGGGCGGGTGAGCAGTACTTC.

This sequence joins TRBV2 and TRBJ1-6, with D perhaps TRBD1 (5 bases). V shed 5 bases and J shed 16 bases, with 18 bases lying between them. The CDR3 totals 13 residues. Germline V gene sequence: CDR1 SNHLY, CDR2 FYNNEI. CDR3 DNA: TGTGCCAGCAGTCAGGAACTCGACAGCTTGCTCCACTTT. It translates to CASSQELDSLLHF.

V is TRBV6-6 and J is TRBJ2-2; 7 bases match TRBD2. V trimming: 6 bases; J trimming: 6 bases; junction bases outside the gene matches: 10. The germline V gene has CDR1 MNHNY and CDR2 SVGAGI (reference sequence). The CDR3 is 15 residues long. The CDR3 spells CASSSGGEDAGELFF. CDR3 bases: TGTGCCAGCAGCTCGGGGGGAGAGGACGCCGGGGAGCTGTTTTTT.

This clonotype showed up just a few times. This chain uses TRBV3-1 with TRBJ2-5; TRBD1 matches at 9 bases. Germline CDR1 LGHDT, CDR2 YNNKEL (reference sequence). J gave up 1 base and V 3 bases, and 6 bases lay outside the gene matches. CDR3 length equals 16 residues. CDR3 protein: CASSQTTGGFQETQYF. DNA of the CDR3: TGTGCCAGCAGCCAGACCACAGGGGGCTTCCAAGAGACCCAGTACTTC.

The J gene is TRBJ2-7, the V gene TRBV20-1; D may be TRBD1 (5 bases). Trimming cost V 0 bases and J 2 bases, with 11 bases left between them. The CDR3 sequence is 14 residues long. Germline lookup yields CDR1 DFQATT and CDR2 SNEGSKA (reference sequence). This CDR3 is CSARDPDSPYEQYF. CDR3 in DNA: TGCAGTGCTAGAGATCCCGACAGCCCCTACGAGCAGTACTTC.

This clonotype appeared a few times. The chain recombines TRBV9 with TRBJ2-3; D remains unclear. The V end lost 0 bases, the J end lost 2 bases, and 7 bases lay between the germline ends. Germline V gene lookup returns CDR1 SGDLS and CDR2 YYNGEE. The CDR3 contains 14 residues. The DNA for the CDR3 is TGTGCCAGCAGCGTAGATAGGGACACAGATACGCAGTATTTT. Translating it yields CASSVDRDTDTQYF.

This clonotype was seen more than once but under ten times. The J gene is TRBJ1-4, the V gene TRBV3-1, with D maybe TRBD1 (6 bases). The germline V gene encodes CDR1 LGHDT and CDR2 YNNKEL (reference sequence). Trimming shortened V by 3 bases and J by 11 bases, and 10 bases separated the two germline ends. The CDR3 runs to 12 residues. The CDR3 DNA follows: TGTGCCAGCAGCCAGGTTAGGGGGAAACTGTTTTTT. Translating gives CASSQVRGKLFF.

The table lists this clonotype with a few counts. The gene calls are TRBV7-2 and TRBJ2-1; maybe TRBD2 (5 bases). Germline assignment: CDR1 SGHTA and CDR2 FQGNSA. The V end lost 5 bases, the J end lost 3 bases, and 14 bases lay between the germline ends. The CDR3 extends over 15 amino acids. CDR3 nucleotides: TGTGCCAGCAGCCCTCGTACCGAGGGCTACAATGAGCAGTTCTTC. It is translated as CASSPRTEGYNEQFF.

The rearrangement links TRBV9 to TRBJ2-5, with D perhaps TRBD2 (6 bases). V lost 0 bases to trimming and J lost 0 bases, with 15 bases between them. This CDR3 has 17 residues. Per germline, CDR1 SGDLS and CDR2 YYNGEE. CDR3 nucleotides: TGTGCCAGCAGCGTAGAGTCGGGGGACTCGTACCAAGAGACCCAGTACTTC. Its protein product is CASSVESGDSYQETQYF.

Ten or more counts support this clonotype. The chain links TRBV7-2 to TRBJ2-1; a weak D match, TRBD2 (7 bases). Germline CDR1 SGHTA, CDR2 FQGNSA. There are 13 residues in the CDR3. Deletions cut 5 bases from V and 10 bases from J, with 15 bases between. In DNA form, the CDR3 reads TGTGCCAGCAGCGAGGGGGGGGGCTGGGAGCAGTTCTTC. Protein product: CASSEGGGWEQFF.

The rearrangement uses TRBV6-5 and TRBJ2-1, with 7 bases that match TRBD1. Germline trimming cut 6 bases from V and 5 bases from J; bases unmatched to any gene: 7. CDR3 size: 14 residues. Looked up from germline, CDR1 is MNHEY and CDR2 is SVGAGI. In nucleotides, the CDR3 is TGTGCCAGCAGACCGGACAGGCCTAACAATGAGCAGTTCTTC. Residues: CASRPDRPNNEQFF.

As regards this clonotype: The junction differs from germline at one of its ends, possibly a read error. This chain links TRBV4-1 with TRBJ2-4, with unresolved D. The germline gives CDR1 MGHRA, CDR2 YSYEKL. The CDR3 spans 11 residues. CDR3 DNA: TGCGCCAGCAGCAACCTCTACGAGCAGGACTTC. Translated, it gives CASSNLYEQDF.

As regards this clonotype: This may stem from a read error, because a much larger clone lies one nucleotide away. The V gene is TRBV27, the J gene TRBJ2-2; the D is unclear. Germline V gene data show CDR1 as MNHEY and CDR2 as SMNVEV (reference sequence). The V gene lost 5 bases and the J gene lost 5 bases, with 15 bases spanning the gap. CDR3 size: 15 residues. The CDR3 DNA sequence: TGTGCCAGCAGTGTCCGCATGTGGGTAACCGGGGAGCTGTTTTTT. The encoded protein is CASSVRMWVTGELFF.

The sample holds many counts of this clonotype. This chain connects TRBV7-9 to TRBJ2-1; 11 positions match TRBD1. V shed 5 bases, J shed 9 bases, and the junction held 9 bases outside the gene matches. The CDR3 has 15 amino acids. Germline V gene lookup returns CDR1 SEHNR and CDR2 FQNEAQ (reference sequence). CDR3 amino acids: CASSTGTGGRGEQFF. The CDR3 DNA reads as TGTGCCAGCAGCACCGGGACAGGGGGACGGGGTGAGCAGTTCTTC.

The V gene is TRBV29-1, the J gene TRBJ2-3; tentatively, D is TRBD2 (5 bases). Trimming took off 0 bases at V and 9 bases at J, with 10 bases between the two ends. The CDR3 has 12 amino acids. Per germline, CDR1 SQVTM and CDR2 ANQGSEA. The CDR3 bases are TGCAGCGTTGAAGATCACTCGGGAACGCAGTATTTT. Translation: CSVEDHSGTQYF.

The chain carries TRBV12-3 or TRBV12-4 and TRBJ2-2, with D perhaps matching TRBD1 or TRBD2 (6 bases each). This CDR3 has 12 amino acids. Trimming shortened V by 3 bases and J by 9 bases, and 8 bases separated the two germline ends. Written as DNA, the CDR3 is TGTGCCAGCAGTTTGGGGGGCCGGGAGCTGTTTTTT. The encoded protein is CASSLGGRELFF.